A single sample gave rise to the 10 T cell receptor beta chains below, sequenced in a study of glioma-infiltrating T cells after dendritic cell vaccination. Repertoires were generated with immunoSEQ multiplex PCR, while TCRdb's copy carries only in-frame clones and drops some. The sample has about 21,000 clones, about four fifths seen once. The starting material was blood, obtained before dendritic cell vaccination. The receptors derive from a human donor with glioblastoma.

The chain recombines TRBV5-1 with TRBJ2-5; TRBD2 matches at 11 bases. The CDR3 spans 15 residues. Germline CDR1 SGHRS, CDR2 YFSETQ. V dropped 2 bases and J dropped 5; count of bases not matched to a gene: 5. CDR3 DNA: TGCGCCAGCAGCTTCGTAGCGGGAGGGCCGGAGACCCAGTACTTC. Its protein product is CASSFVAGGPETQYF. Full variable domain (rest looked up from reference TRBV5-1 and TRBJ2-5): KAGVTQTPRYLIKTRGQQVTLSCSPISGHRSVSWYQQTPGQGLQFLFEYFSETQRNKGNFPGRFSGRQFSNSRSEMNVSTLELGDSALYLCASSFVAGGPETQYFGPGTRLLVL.

The J gene is TRBJ1-5, the V gene TRBV19, with D possibly TRBD1 on 6 matching bases. V was trimmed by 4 bases and J by 0 bases, leaving 19 bases between them. The CDR3 has 18 residues. CDR1 and CDR2 from the germline V gene are LNHDA and SQIVND (reference sequence). This CDR3 is CASSKFSGQPHSNQPQHF. The CDR3 DNA reads TGTGCCAGTAGTAAGTTCAGCGGACAGCCGCATAGCAATCAGCCCCAGCATTTT.

Only a few counts were recorded for this clone. This chain joins TRBV19 and TRBJ1-1; TRBD1 is a possible D gene (5 bases). Germline CDR1 and CDR2: LNHDA and SQIVND (reference sequence). Trimming removed 3 bases from V and 7 bases from J, with 12 bases in between. CDR3 length: 13 amino acids. The CDR3 loop is CASSMWEGSEAFF. CDR3 sequence (DNA): TGTGCCAGTAGTATGTGGGAGGGGAGTGAAGCTTTCTTT.

The V and J genes are TRBV30 and TRBJ2-4; 7 nucleotides match TRBD1. The CDR3 is made up of 17 amino acids. V was clipped by 2 bases and J by 1 base; unmatched bases: 11. Germline CDR1 is GTSNPN and CDR2 is SVGIG (reference sequence). The CDR3 spells CAWSTPGGWGAKNIQYF. CDR3 coding DNA: TGTGCCTGGAGTACCCCAGGGGGATGGGGGGCCAAAAACATTCAGTACTTC.

The chain recombines TRBV5-1 with TRBJ2-7; 7 bases are a match to TRBD1. The V gene end was trimmed by 0 bases and the J gene end by 0 bases; junction bases not matched to a gene: 6. The germline gives CDR1 SGHRS, CDR2 YFSETQ. This CDR3 comprises 16 residues. The CDR3 spells CASSLGRDSFSYEQYF. CDR3 nucleotide sequence: TGCGCCAGCAGCTTGGGCCGGGACAGCTTCTCCTACGAGCAGTACTTC.

This chain links TRBV6-6 with TRBJ1-2, with 9 nucleotides matching TRBD1. The J segment lost 8 bases and the V segment lost 6 bases, leaving 13 bases of the junction unmatched. Germline V gene lookup returns CDR1 MNHNY and CDR2 SVGAGI (reference sequence). The CDR3 loop spans 15 amino acids. The CDR3 sequence: CASRTATGGSWGYTF. Here the CDR3 DNA reads TGTGCCAGCAGAACAGCGACAGGGGGGAGTTGGGGCTACACCTTC.

Only one count was recorded for this clone. Compared with germline, one end of the junction differs, possibly owing to a read error. The rearrangement uses TRBV5-1 and TRBJ1-1; a weak D match, TRBD1 (6 bases). The CDR3 loop spans 15 amino acids. Per germline, CDR1 SGHRS and CDR2 YFSETQ. The CDR3 protein is CASTLGGYTGFEAFF. For the CDR3, the DNA is TGCGCCAGCACCTTGGGGGGGTATACAGGGTTTGAAGCTTTCTTT.

The V gene is TRBV6-6, the J gene TRBJ2-7; TRBD1 matches 7 bases. This CDR3 spans 14 amino acids. Trimming removed 2 bases from V and 3 bases from J; junction bases left unmatched: 4. The germline V gene encodes CDR1 MNHNY and CDR2 SVGAGI (reference sequence). CDR3 in DNA: TGTGCCAGCAGTTACCCGGGACAGCACTACGAGCAGTACTTC. Residues: CASSYPGQHYEQYF.

The chain has TRBV6-5 and TRBJ1-4; 7 bases agree with TRBD1. With V trimmed by 11 bases and J by 0 bases, 6 bases remained unmatched. The CDR3 loop spans 14 amino acids. From germline, CDR1 is MNHEY and CDR2 SVGAGI. Here the CDR3 DNA reads TGTGCCGGGCGACAGGGAGCAACTAATGAAAAACTGTTTTTT. Translation: CAGRQGATNEKLFF.

The chain has TRBV9 and TRBJ2-2, with 7 bases fitting TRBD1. CDR1 and CDR2 (germline): SGDLS, YYNGEE. This CDR3 has 18 amino acids. V lost 4 bases and J lost 3; bases outside the gene matches: 15. The CDR3 DNA follows: TGTGCCAGCAGCCAAAGACAGGGAAGAGGAATAGACACCGGGGAGCTGTTTTTT. Encoded protein: CASSQRQGRGIDTGELFF.